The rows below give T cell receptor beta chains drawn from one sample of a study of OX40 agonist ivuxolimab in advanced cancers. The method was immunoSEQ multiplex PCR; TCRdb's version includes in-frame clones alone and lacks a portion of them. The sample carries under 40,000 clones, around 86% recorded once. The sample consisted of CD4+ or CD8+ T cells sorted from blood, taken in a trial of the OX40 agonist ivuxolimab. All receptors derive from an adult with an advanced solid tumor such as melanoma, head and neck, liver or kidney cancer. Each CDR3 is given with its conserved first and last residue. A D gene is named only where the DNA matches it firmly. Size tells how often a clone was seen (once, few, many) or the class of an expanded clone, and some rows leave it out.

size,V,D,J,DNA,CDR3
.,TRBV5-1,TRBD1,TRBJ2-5,TGCGCCAGCAGCCACGGACAGGAGAGGGGGACCCAGTACTTC,CASSHGQERGTQYF
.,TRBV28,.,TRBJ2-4,TGTGCCAGCAGGAAGAGACTAGCCAAAAACATTCAGTACTTC,CASRKRLAKNIQYF
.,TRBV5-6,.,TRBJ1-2,TGTGCCAGCAGCGGGACATATGGCTACACCTTC,CASSGTYGYTF
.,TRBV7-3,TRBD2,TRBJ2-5,TGTGCCAGCAGTCCCGGGACTAGCGGGGACGGGGGAGAGACCCAGTACTTC,CASSPGTSGDGGETQYF
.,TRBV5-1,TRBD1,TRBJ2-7,TGCGCCAGCAGCTCATATATGACAGGGGGCGAGCAGTACTTC,CASSSYMTGGEQYF
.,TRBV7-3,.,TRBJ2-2,TGTGCCAGCAGCATTAGAGGGACCGGGGAGCTGTTTTTT,CASSIRGTGELFF
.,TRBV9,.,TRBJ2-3,TGTGCCAGCAGCGTAGCTACTGATGCAGATACGCAGTATTTT,CASSVATDADTQYF
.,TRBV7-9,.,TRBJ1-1,TGTGCCAGCAGCTTAGCTCGGGCAGGGATTGAAGCTTTCTTT,CASSLARAGIEAFF
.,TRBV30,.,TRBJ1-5,TGTGCCTGTGACAAGCGGACGGGGGTGAGCAATCAGCCCCAGCATTTT,CACDKRTGVSNQPQHF
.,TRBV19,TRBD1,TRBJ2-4,TGTGCCAGTAGTGATTACCGGGACAGGGGGTTCATTCAGTACTTC,CASSDYRDRGFIQYF
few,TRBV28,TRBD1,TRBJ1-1,TGTGCCAGCAGTTCCTGGACAGGGGGCCAGGGCACTGAAGCTTTCTTT,CASSSWTGGQGTEAFF
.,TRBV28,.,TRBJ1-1,TGTGCCACCACGCTTAGACAGACTGAAGCTTTCTTT,CATTLRQTEAFF
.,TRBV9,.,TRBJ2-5,TGTGCCAGCAGCGTATCTACCCAAGAGACCCAGTACTTC,CASSVSTQETQYF
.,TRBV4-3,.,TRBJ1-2,TGCGCCAGCAGCCAAGTTCATGGGGACTATGGCTACACCTTC,CASSQVHGDYGYTF
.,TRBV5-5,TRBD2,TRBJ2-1,TGTGCCAGCAGCTTCGCACTAGCGGGAATCTACAATGAGCAGTTCTTC,CASSFALAGIYNEQFF
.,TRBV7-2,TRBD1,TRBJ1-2,TGTGCCAGCACTCCTGGGAGGGGGCAAAGCTATGGCTACACCTTC,CASTPGRGQSYGYTF
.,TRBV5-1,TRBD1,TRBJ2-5,TGCGCCAGCAGCCCGTGGACAGGACGAGAGACCCAGTACTTC,CASSPWTGRETQYF
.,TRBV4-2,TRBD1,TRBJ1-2,TGTGCCAGCAGCCAAGCATCCAAGACAGGGGCTGGCTACACCTTC,CASSQASKTGAGYTF
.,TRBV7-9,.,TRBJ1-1,TGTGCCAGCAGCTTAGGAGGTCTGAACACTGAAGCTTTCTTT,CASSLGGLNTEAFF
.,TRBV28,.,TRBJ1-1,TGTGCCAGCAGTGAGGGTACGAACACTGAAGCTTTCTTT,CASSEGTNTEAFF
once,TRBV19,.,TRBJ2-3,TGTGCCAGTAAGACCTTGGGCACAGATACGCAGTATTTT,CASKTLGTDTQYF
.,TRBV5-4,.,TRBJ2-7,TGTGCCAGCAGCCGCGCTGGTAACGGATACGAGCAGTACTTC,CASSRAGNGYEQYF